Following are 28 T cell receptor beta chains from one sample sequenced in a study of T cells in Graves' hyperthyroidism and ophthalmopathy. Amplified TCR beta CDR3 regions came from RNA transcripts. An initial round of RT-PCR targeting the TCR CDR3 relied on the HTBI primer set. MiXCR was run by TCRdb on the multiplex PCR reads, yielding one entry per CDR3 protein. The table lists around 350,000 distinct CDR3 sequences, 19% of them singletons. Specimen: blood. These receptors came from a young woman with Graves' hyperthyroidism.

At least ten counts were recorded for this clonotype. The chain carries TRBV29-1 and TRBJ1-5, with a weak D call TRBD1 (5 bases). Trimming pared 6 bases from V and 1 base from J, leaving 13 bases between. The germline gives CDR1 SQVTM, CDR2 ANQGSEA. This CDR3 contains 14 residues. As DNA, the CDR3 is TGCAGCGTGTCCCAAGGGGCGAGCAATCAGCCCCAGCATTTT. It yields the protein CSVSQGASNQPQHF.

Worth noting for this clonotype: A single base separates this from a much larger clone, so it may be a read error. The conserved final phenylalanine or tryptophan is absent from the CDR3, which likely points to a read error. The chain employs TRBV19 and TRBJ2-7, with D maybe TRBD2 (6 bases). This CDR3 has 13 residues. Germline V gene lookup returns CDR1 LNHDA and CDR2 SQIVND (reference sequence). The V end was cut by 4 bases, the J end by 2 bases, with 9 bases between. The CDR3, as DNA: TGTGCCAGTAGTACGGGACTTACCTACGAGCAGTACTAC. Protein product: CASSTGLTYEQYY.

This clonotype was seen at least ten times. The CDR3 region has the DNA TGTGCCATCAGTCACCCGGGGAGAAACGAGCAGTACTTC. Encoded protein: CAISHPGRNEQYF. The rearrangement links TRBV10-3 to TRBJ2-7; weak D call: TRBD2 (5 bases). The V end was cut by 5 bases, the J end by 5 bases, with 13 bases between. Germline assignment: CDR1 ENHRY and CDR2 SYGVKD. The CDR3 spans 13 residues.

This clonotype was detected a few times. In DNA, the CDR3 is TGTGCCAGCAGCCGTCCGGTCGTTGAAGCTTTCTTT. This translates into CASSRPVVEAFF. J is TRBJ1-1 and V is TRBV7-9; D gene unclear. The CDR3 is made up of 12 amino acids. CDR1 is SEHNR and CDR2 is FQNEAQ in the germline V gene (reference sequence). V was pared by 5 bases and J by 7 bases, with 11 bases between.

This clonotype was observed at least ten times. V usage is TRBV5-1 and J usage is TRBJ2-7; TRBD2 agrees at 12 bases. Germline assignment: CDR1 SGHRS and CDR2 YFSETQ. CDR3 length: 17 amino acids. Trimming removed 3 bases from V and 2 bases from J; junction bases left unmatched: 9. CDR3 sequence reads: CASSSHSSGGAPYEQYF. The CDR3 DNA follows: TGCGCCAGCAGCTCGCATTCTAGCGGGGGGGCCCCCTACGAGCAGTACTTC.

The sample holds many counts of this clonotype. The V and J genes are TRBV12-3 or TRBV12-4 and TRBJ1-1; 7 nucleotides line up with TRBD1. CDR3 length: 14 amino acids. The V and J ends lost 6 bases and 4 bases, in that order; junction bases with no gene match: 8. The CDR3 is CASSPYRGTTEAFF. For the CDR3, the DNA is TGTGCCAGCAGCCCTTACAGGGGTACCACTGAAGCTTTCTTT.

The table lists this clonotype with many counts. The chain combines TRBV10-3 with TRBJ1-6; TRBD1 is a possible D gene (5 bases). Trimming took 2 bases from V and 11 from J, leaving 13 bases between them. Germline CDR1 ENHRY, CDR2 SYGVKD. This CDR3 is 14 amino acids long. The CDR3 DNA sequence: TGTGCCATCAGTGAGGGGCAGGGCGGCACACCCCTCCACTTT. Protein product: CAISEGQGGTPLHF.

The V gene is TRBV12-3 or TRBV12-4, the J gene TRBJ1-1; D is perhaps TRBD1 (5 bases). V was pared by 5 bases and J by 4 bases, with 23 bases between. The length of the CDR3 is 17 residues. This chain's CDR3 is CASSPPRRGGVGTEAFF. CDR3 coding DNA: TGTGCCAGCAGTCCACCCCGGAGGGGCGGGGTGGGCACTGAAGCTTTCTTT.

This clonotype was recorded many times. This sequence joins TRBV19 and TRBJ1-5; a weak D match, TRBD1 (5 bases). The V gene lost 3 bases and the J gene lost 7 bases, with 10 bases spanning the gap. Germline CDR1 is LNHDA and CDR2 is SQIVND (reference sequence). The CDR3 runs to 13 residues. The CDR3 nucleotides are TGTGCCAGTAGTATCTCCGGGGACCAGCCCCAGCATTTT. Its translation: CASSISGDQPQHF.

Many counts were recorded for this clonotype. The chain links TRBV25-1 to TRBJ2-5; tentatively, D is TRBD1 (6 bases). V shed 9 bases and J shed 2 bases, with 16 bases lying between them. Germline V CDR1 and CDR2: MGHDK, SYGVNS. The CDR3 totals 14 residues. CDR3 in DNA: TGTGCCAGTAACAGGGATCCCCCTCAAGAGACCCAGTACTTC. Its translation: CASNRDPPQETQYF.

This clonotype was counted at least ten times. J is TRBJ2-5 and V is TRBV19; 11 nucleotides agree with TRBD1. With 8 bases clipped from V and 2 bases from J, the junction kept 1 base outside the gene matches. In germline, CDR1 is LNHDA, CDR2 SQIVND (reference sequence). This CDR3 is 13 amino acids long. The CDR3, as DNA: TGTGCCAGTGGGGACAGGGGGCAAGAGACCCAGTACTTC. It specifies CASGDRGQETQYF.

In this sample, this clonotype turned up a few times. The chain joins TRBV29-1 to TRBJ1-2; D may be TRBD1 (5 bases). CDR3 size: 12 residues. CDR1 and CDR2 from the germline V gene are SQVTM and ANQGSEA. Trimming pared 7 bases from V and 5 bases from J, leaving 14 bases between. The CDR3: CSAGATGYGYTF. The CDR3, as DNA: TGCAGCGCCGGGGCCACGGGGTATGGCTACACCTTC.

This chain uses TRBV20-1 with TRBJ2-7; D is possibly TRBD2 (6 bases). Germline-derived CDR1 and CDR2 are DFQATT and SNEGSKA (reference sequence). Trimming left V 4 bases short and J 2 bases short, with 12 bases between. There are 13 residues in the CDR3. CDR3 coding DNA: TGCAGTGCTATTAGAGGGAGGACCTACGAGCAGTACTTC. Its translation: CSAIRGRTYEQYF.

In its sample, this clonotype was seen a few times. A much larger clone sits a single nucleotide away, making a read error possible. The genes are TRBV27 and TRBJ1-1; 9 nucleotides agree with TRBD1. This CDR3 contains 17 residues. Germline V lookup: CDR1 MNHEY, CDR2 SMNVEV (reference sequence). DNA of the CDR3: TGTGCCAGCAGTATTTATCCGGGACAGGGAGGGTGGACTGGAGCTTTCTTT. This translates into CASSIYPGQGGWTGAFF.

This clonotype was seen many times. The CDR3 coding sequence is TGCAGCGTAGGGGGACCGGGACTAGCGGAAGAGACCCAGTACTTC. Translation gives CSVGGPGLAEETQYF. This chain connects TRBV29-1 to TRBJ2-5, with TRBD2 identical over 11 bases. The CDR3 loop spans 15 amino acids. The germline V gene has CDR1 SQVTM and CDR2 ANQGSEA. V trimming: 6 bases; J trimming: 3 bases; junction bases outside the gene matches: 9.

The chain has TRBV13 and TRBJ1-2, with 12 bases fitting TRBD1. Germline lookup yields CDR1 PRHDT and CDR2 FYEKMQ (reference sequence). Losses at the gene ends were 5 bases for V and 8 bases for J; bases not matched to a gene: 12. This CDR3 spans 16 amino acids. The CDR3 sequence is CASSLRIGTGGGGYTF. CDR3 nucleotide sequence: TGTGCCAGCAGCCTACGAATCGGGACAGGGGGCGGAGGCTACACCTTC.

This clonotype was detected many times. This sequence joins TRBV5-4 and TRBJ2-7; TRBD1 aligns across 9 bases. The CDR3 totals 15 residues. Germline CDR1 reads SGHNT; CDR2 reads YYREEE (reference sequence). With 0 bases clipped from V and 5 bases from J, the junction kept 6 bases outside the gene matches. The DNA of the CDR3 is TGTGCCAGCAGCTTGGTCGGGACAGGGTATCACGAGCAGTACTTC. Its protein product is CASSLVGTGYHEQYF. Drawing the rest from reference TRBV5-4 and TRBJ2-7, the complete variable domain is ETGVTQSPTHLIKTRGQQVTLRCSSQSGHNTVSWYQQALGQGPQFIFQYYREEENGRGNFPPRFSGLQFPNYSSELNVNALELDDSALYLCASSLVGTGYHEQYFGPGTRLTVT.

This clonotype was found a few times. This chain uses TRBV5-8 with TRBJ1-6; TRBD1 matches 8 bases. CDR3 size: 15 residues. The germline CDR1 and CDR2 sequences are SGHTS and YDEGEE. The V and J ends lost 7 bases and 8 bases, in that order; junction bases with no gene match: 11. The CDR3 DNA follows: TGTGCCAGCCAAAGACGGCAGGGGGCCTATTCACCCCTCCACTTT. Its protein product is CASQRRQGAYSPLHF.

With regard to this clonotype: In this CDR3 the conserved last residue, phenylalanine or tryptophan, is missing, so a read error is likely. Here the CDR3 reads CASSPRDSYGYTV. As DNA, the CDR3 is TGTGCCAGCTCACCGAGGGACAGCTATGGCTACACCGTC. The chain recombines TRBV18 with TRBJ1-2; TRBD1 agrees at 7 bases. The junction had 2 bases not matched to a gene; V was cut back by 3 bases and J by 4 bases. CDR3 length: 13 residues. Per the germline V gene, CDR1 is KGHSH and CDR2 is LQKENI.

This clonotype appeared many times. This chain uses TRBV27 with TRBJ1-5; the match to TRBD1 covers 12 bases. This CDR3 contains 15 residues. Germline V gene sequence: CDR1 MNHEY, CDR2 SMNVEV (reference sequence). Trimming took 5 bases from V and 7 from J; bases not matched to a gene: 6. CDR3 sequence (DNA): TGTGCCAGCAGTCCCGGGACAGGGGGCCGACAGCCCCAGCATTTT. It codes for CASSPGTGGRQPQHF.

This clonotype has more than one count but fewer than ten. The genes are TRBV10-3 and TRBJ2-7; no firm D call. Trimming stripped 4 bases from V and 1 base from J, with 8 bases between. Looked up from germline, CDR1 is ENHRY and CDR2 is SYGVKD. The CDR3 has 13 residues. In DNA form, the CDR3 reads TGTGCCATCAGTGGTAAGCTATCCTACGAGCAGTACTTC. Residues: CAISGKLSYEQYF.

This clonotype was counted at least ten times. The chain recombines TRBV6-5 with TRBJ2-2, with a tentative D call TRBD1 (6 bases). V lost 6 bases, J lost 3 bases, and 11 bases lay in between. In germline, CDR1 is MNHEY, CDR2 SVGAGI. The CDR3 is 14 amino acids. This CDR3 reads CASSPGTYTGELFF. CDR3 sequence (DNA): TGTGCCAGCAGCCCCGGGACATACACCGGGGAGCTGTTTTTT.

The table lists this clonotype with many counts. This chain connects TRBV24-1 to TRBJ1-1; 8 bases line up with TRBD1. V shed 7 bases and J 8 bases; nucleotides not matched to a gene: 11. Germline-derived CDR1 and CDR2 are KGHDR and SFDVKD. The CDR3 totals 14 residues. The CDR3 sequence: CATSPRTGSTEAFF. Here the CDR3 DNA reads TGTGCCACCAGCCCGCGGACAGGGAGCACCGAAGCTTTCTTT.

This clonotype was observed many times. The V gene is TRBV6-1, the J gene TRBJ1-1; D ambiguous. Trimming removed 7 bases at V and 2 bases at J, with 14 bases between. This CDR3 region has 14 residues. Germline-derived CDR1 and CDR2 are MNHNS and SASEGT. CDR3 sequence reads: CASTKSLGNTEAFF. CDR3 DNA sequence: TGTGCCAGCACTAAATCCCTTGGAAACACTGAAGCTTTCTTT.

There are many counts of this clonotype. This chain joins TRBV6-1 and TRBJ2-7, with D tentatively TRBD1 (6 bases). CDR3 length: 13 amino acids. The germline V gene has CDR1 MNHNS and CDR2 SASEGT. Trimming shortened V by 7 bases and J by 5 bases, and 15 bases separated the two germline ends. CDR3 coding DNA: TGTGCCAGCATGACAGGCTTCTCACACGAGCAGTACTTC. This sequence encodes CASMTGFSHEQYF.

Ten or more counts support this clonotype. The rearrangement uses TRBV11-2 and TRBJ2-7; perhaps TRBD2 as D (6 bases). This CDR3 region has 15 residues. Trimming cost V 0 bases and J 5 bases, with 14 bases left between them. The germline V gene has CDR1 SGHAT and CDR2 FQNNGV. CDR3 amino acids: CASSLDLGGHHEQYF. For the CDR3, the DNA is TGTGCCAGCAGCTTAGATCTTGGAGGGCACCACGAGCAGTACTTC.

This clonotype was seen at least ten times. This chain connects TRBV6-5 to TRBJ1-1; D unclear. Germline V CDR1 and CDR2: MNHEY, SVGAGI. Trimming cost V 0 bases and J 1 base, with 6 bases left between them. The CDR3 is 14 amino acids. The CDR3 nucleotides read TGTGCCAGCAGTTACTCGTGGAGGAACACTGAAGCTTTCTTT. Amino acid sequence: CASSYSWRNTEAFF.

This clonotype was detected a few times. This chain joins TRBV11-2 and TRBJ2-7; D not resolved. This CDR3 contains 15 residues. Trimming removed 0 bases at V and 2 bases at J, with 11 bases between. Germline CDR1 SGHAT, CDR2 FQNNGV. CDR3 bases: TGTGCCAGCAGCTTAGAGGTTGGCAGGACCTACGAGCAGTACTTC. It translates to CASSLEVGRTYEQYF. The whole variable domain, filled in from reference TRBV11-2 and TRBJ2-7, reads EAGVAQSPRYKIIEKRQSVAFWCNPISGHATLYWYQQILGQGPKLLIQFQNNGVVDDSQLPKDRFSAERLKGVDSTLKIQPAKLEDSAVYLCASSLEVGRTYEQYFGPGTRLTVT.